The rows below give T cell receptor beta chains drawn from one sample of a study of T cells in localized non-small cell lung cancer. Using immunoSEQ multiplex PCR, the repertoire was profiled, and TCRdb retains in-frame clones only, with some absent. The repertoire includes approximately 28,000 clones, approximately 90% of them detected once, and roughly 28% sits in the top ten. The source material was peripheral blood, sampled before any cancer treatment. These receptors all come from an older female donor with stage I lung adenocarcinoma. Both conserved end residues are part of each CDR3. Fields, in order: D gene, CDR3 length, clone size, V gene, J gene, CDR3 DNA, CDR3 protein. A D gene is named only where the DNA matches it firmly. Only part of the rows carry a size: once, few, many, or a class if the clone is expanded.

NA	13	NA	TRBV7-9	TRBJ1-2	TGTGCCAGCAGCTTCATCGGGCCCGTTGGCTACACCTTC	CASSFIGPVGYTF
TRBD1	15	NA	TRBV28	TRBJ1-2	TGTGCCAGCAGTTTCCCCTCGACAGGGACCTATGGCTACACCTTC	CASSFPSTGTYGYTF
TRBD1	14	NA	TRBV7-8	TRBJ2-3	TGTGCCAGCAGCGCACAGGGGGCATTAGATACGCAGTATTTT	CASSAQGALDTQYF
TRBD2	17	NA	TRBV5-4	TRBJ2-1	TGTGCCAGCAGCCAACAACTACTAGCGGGCGCCTACAATGAGCAGTTCTTC	CASSQQLLAGAYNEQFF
TRBD2	16	once	TRBV9	TRBJ2-3	TGTGCCAGCAGCGTAGGAGCGGGAGCTGGCACAGATACGCAGTATTTT	CASSVGAGAGTDTQYF
NA	14	NA	TRBV7-2	TRBJ1-2	TGTGCCAGCAGCTTATCAGGGATGAGTGATGGCTACACCTTC	CASSLSGMSDGYTF
NA	16	NA	TRBV9	TRBJ2-2	TGTGCCAGCAGCGCCACCACAGGGACATTCACCGGGGAGCTGTTTTTT	CASSATTGTFTGELFF
TRBD2	16	NA	TRBV5-4	TRBJ2-1	TGTGCCAGCTGGCTTGGGTCGGGGGGGCCCTACAATGAGCAGTTCTTC	CASWLGSGGPYNEQFF
NA	23	NA	TRBV21-1	TRBJ1-4	TGTGCCAGCAGCAAGGGGCGGCAGGGCTTTCTGCCCGTGGAGCCTGCGACTAATGAAAAACTGTTTTTT	CASSKGRQGFLPVEPATNEKLFF
NA	12	few	TRBV10-3	TRBJ1-6	TGTGCCAGTTGGGACCGAAATTCACCCCTCCACTTT	CASWDRNSPLHF
NA	13	NA	TRBV18	TRBJ1-6	TGTGCCAGCTCACCACGATCCGCAGGGTTCCTCCACTTT	CASSPRSAGFLHF
TRBD1	15	once	TRBV28	TRBJ2-1	TGTGCCAGCAGCACCAGGGGGCTGGGGTACAATGAGCAGTTCTTC	CASSTRGLGYNEQFF
NA	13	few	TRBV6-1	TRBJ2-5	TGTGCCAGCAGTTTACAGGGTGGAGAGACCCAGTACTTC	CASSLQGGETQYF
NA	14	NA	TRBV28	TRBJ1-2	TGTGCCAGCAGCCCAGCATTTACTAACTATGGCTACACCTTC	CASSPAFTNYGYTF
TRBD2	19	NA	TRBV5-1	TRBJ2-1	TGCGCCAGCAGCTGGGCCCTGACAGGGATAACAGATAGCGGGAGGGAGCAGTTCTTC	CASSWALTGITDSGREQFF
TRBD1	14	NA	TRBV5-5	TRBJ1-6	TGTGCCAGCAGCACCGGGACAGGGTCTTCACCCCTCCACTTT	CASSTGTGSSPLHF
NA	14	NA	TRBV5-1	TRBJ1-1	TGCGCCAGCAGCCCCAGTGACCTAAACTTTGAAGCTTTCTTT	CASSPSDLNFEAFF
TRBD2	14	NA	TRBV5-4	TRBJ2-1	TGTGCCAGCAACCCAGCGGGGGGTCACAATGAGCAGTTCTTC	CASNPAGGHNEQFF
NA	11	few	TRBV28	TRBJ1-5	TGTGCCAGCAGTTTGGGTCAGCCCCAGCATTTT	CASSLGQPQHF
NA	13	once	TRBV5-4	TRBJ1-3	TGTGCCAGCAGCTTGGACAGAGGAAACACCATATATTTT	CASSLDRGNTIYF
NA	14	once	TRBV7-9	TRBJ1-6	TGTGCCAGCAGCGCAGACAGGATTAATTCACCCCTCCACTTT	CASSADRINSPLHF
NA	10	NA	TRBV28	TRBJ1-1	TGTGCCGCTGGATCCACTGAAGCTTTCTTT	CAAGSTEAFF
NA	13	NA	TRBV18	TRBJ2-3	TGTGCCAGCTCACCGGGGCAGGCAGATACGCAGTATTTT	CASSPGQADTQYF
NA	12	NA	TRBV6-1	TRBJ2-5	TGTGCCAGCAGTGACCCAGGAGAGACCCAGTACTTC	CASSDPGETQYF
NA	15	NA	TRBV5-1	TRBJ2-1	TGCGCCAGCAGCTTAAACGGGGGGCCCAACAATGAGCAGTTCTTC	CASSLNGGPNNEQFF
TRBD2	16	NA	TRBV19	TRBJ2-5	TGTGCCAGTAGTTTAAGACTAGCGGGGGGGAAAGAGACCCAGTACTTC	CASSLRLAGGKETQYF
TRBD1	17	once	TRBV5-1	TRBJ1-2	TGCGCCAGCAGCCGGGGGGCTCTGTCGGGACAGCTCTATGGCTACACCTTC	CASSRGALSGQLYGYTF
NA	14	NA	TRBV6-1	TRBJ1-4	TGTGCCAGCAGTGGTGGAGCAACTAATGAAAAACTGTTTTTT	CASSGGATNEKLFF
TRBD1	15	NA	TRBV30	TRBJ1-1	TGTGCCTGGAGTACCCCAGGGGGCCCGAACACTGAAGCTTTCTTT	CAWSTPGGPNTEAFF
TRBD1	13	NA	TRBV29-1	TRBJ2-1	TGCAGCGTGAAGGGACAGGCGGTCAATGAGCAGTTCTTC	CSVKGQAVNEQFF
TRBD1	14	NA	TRBV30	TRBJ1-5	TGTGCCTGGAGTGCTACAGGGGGTTCTCAGCCCCAGCATTTT	CAWSATGGSQPQHF
TRBD2	18	NA	TRBV6-4	TRBJ2-1	TGTGCCAGCAGTGACTCGACTAGCGGGCTGGTCTCCTACAATGAGCAGTTCTTC	CASSDSTSGLVSYNEQFF
NA	13	NA	TRBV5-1	TRBJ1-3	TGCGCCAGCAGCTTAGGATCGGGAAACACCATATATTTT	CASSLGSGNTIYF
NA	16	once	TRBV7-9	TRBJ2-7	TGTGCCAGCAGCTTAAGGTTCAAGGCAGGGGTCGGCGAGCAGTACTTC	CASSLRFKAGVGEQYF
NA	15	NA	TRBV4-2	TRBJ1-5	TGTGCCAGCAGCCAAGATCGGGGGGCCAATCAGCCCCAGCATTTT	CASSQDRGANQPQHF
NA	13	NA	TRBV2	TRBJ2-2	TGTGCCAGCCAACCTACGAACACCGGGGAGCTGTTTTTT	CASQPTNTGELFF
NA	14	NA	TRBV10-1	TRBJ2-2	TGCGCCAGCATCACACGGAGGGGGTCCGGGGAGCTGTTTTTT	CASITRRGSGELFF
NA	15	once	TRBV11-2	TRBJ2-3	TGTGCCAGCAGCCCACGGTCAAGGTACACAGATACGCAGTATTTT	CASSPRSRYTDTQYF
TRBD1	17	NA	TRBV30	TRBJ1-6	TGTGCCTGGAATCTCAGGGGGATCGGGTCCTATAATTCACCCCTCCACTTT	CAWNLRGIGSYNSPLHF
NA	12	NA	TRBV15	TRBJ1-2	TGTGCCACCAGCGGAGGGAACTATGGCTACACCTTC	CATSGGNYGYTF
TRBD2	15	NA	TRBV28	TRBJ2-1	TGTGCCAGCAGTGCCCCCCGACTAGCTCGCAATGAGCAGTTCTTC	CASSAPRLARNEQFF
TRBD1	14	NA	TRBV6-5	TRBJ2-1	TGTGCCAGCAACCCCGGGACAGCCTACAATGAGCAGTTCTTC	CASNPGTAYNEQFF